This TCR beta chain was observed in a study of beta chain features in type 1 diabetes. Points on this clone: Its specificity is not known.

The study reverse transcribed the entire isolated RNA, so it sequenced expressed TCRB transcripts. The assay was immunoSEQ multiplex PCR, and TCRdb's table has in-frame clones only and misses some. There are under 50,000 clones in the sample; around 52% occur only once, and less than 2.5% lies in the top ten. In germline, CDR1 is GTSNPN, CDR2 SVGIG (reference sequence). Trimming took off 1 base at V and 0 bases at J, with 22 bases between the two ends. CDR3 length equals 20 residues. Findings and limits, study-wide: It was among patients, rather than healthy donors, that naive, central memory and Treg TCRB repertoires appeared more similar. Moderate but significant shortening of TCRB CDR3s was recorded in all four CD4+ subsets from Type 1 diabetes patients. HLA effects on TCRB rearrangement stayed unresolved here.

This clonotype originated in a young woman in good health. The rearrangement uses TRBV30 and TRBJ2-6; D is possibly TRBD1 (9 bases). Sequenced sample: Tregs from blood. The CDR3 protein is CAWSAYAGGQGYSGANVLTF. The CDR3 bases are TGTGCCTGGAGTGCCTACGCGGGGGGACAGGGTTACTCTGGGGCCAACGTCCTGACTTTC.